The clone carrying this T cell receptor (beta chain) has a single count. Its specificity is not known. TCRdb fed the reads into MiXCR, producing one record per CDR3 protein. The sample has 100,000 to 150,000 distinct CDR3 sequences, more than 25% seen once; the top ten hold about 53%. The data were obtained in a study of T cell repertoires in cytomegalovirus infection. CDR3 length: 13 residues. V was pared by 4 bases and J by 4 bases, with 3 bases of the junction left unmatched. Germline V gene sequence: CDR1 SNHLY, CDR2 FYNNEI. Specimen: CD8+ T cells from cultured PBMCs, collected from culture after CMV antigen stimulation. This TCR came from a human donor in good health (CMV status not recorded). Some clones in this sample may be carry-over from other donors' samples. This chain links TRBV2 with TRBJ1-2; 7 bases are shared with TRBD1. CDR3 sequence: CASSGTGAYGYTF. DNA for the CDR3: TGTGCCAGCAGTGGAACAGGGGCCTATGGCTACACCTTC.